The 10 T cell receptor beta chains below come from one sample, sequenced in a study of glioma-infiltrating T cells. The iRepertoire nested amplicon-rescue multiplex PCR amplified TCR alpha and beta CDR3s from RNA. TCRdb redid the calling of the multiplex PCR reads with MiXCR, one entry per CDR3 protein. This sample has about 140,000 distinct CDR3 sequences, with about 39% found just once. The sample consisted of glioma tissue, nonneoplastic brain tissue, or PBMCs (not recorded which). These receptors were taken from a human donor with low-grade glioma or glioblastoma, undergoing nonglioma brain surgery, or in good health (not recorded which).

The DNA for the CDR3 is TGCAGTGCTAGTCTTACTAGCTGGAGAGCAGATACGCAGTATTTT. It codes for CSASLTSWRADTQYF. The chain employs TRBV20-1 and TRBJ2-3; a possible D gene is TRBD2 (6 bases). The length of the CDR3 is 15 residues. Germline V CDR1 and CDR2: DFQATT, SNEGSKA (reference sequence). Trimming left V 3 bases short and J 4 bases short, with 17 bases between.

This sequence joins TRBV10-3 and TRBJ1-1; D gene unclear. The CDR3 totals 13 residues. From germline, CDR1 is ENHRY and CDR2 SYGVKD. Trimming took off 11 bases at V and 2 bases at J, with 15 bases between the two ends. The CDR3 DNA reads as TGTGCCGCAGCTGGGATACCCAACACTGAAGCTTTCTTT. Translating it yields CAAAGIPNTEAFF.

This clonotype was seen a handful of times. This rearrangement joins TRBV7-2 to TRBJ2-3; possibly TRBD1 or TRBD2 for D (5 bases each). Trimming pared 5 bases from V and 5 bases from J, leaving 14 bases between. Looked up from germline, CDR1 is SGHTA and CDR2 is FQGNSA. CDR3 length: 14 amino acids. CDR3 protein: CASSRLFGGDTQYF. DNA for the CDR3: TGTGCCAGCAGCCGTCTGTTTGGGGGAGATACGCAGTATTTT.

For this clonotype: No conserved phenylalanine or tryptophan ends this CDR3, so it is likely a read error. The genes are TRBV6-1 and TRBJ2-1, with D uncertain. The V end lost 0 bases, the J end lost 2 bases, and 2 bases lay between the germline ends. The CDR3 contains 13 residues. Looked up from germline, CDR1 is MNHNS and CDR2 is SASEGT. CDR3 DNA: TGTGCCAGCAGTGAAGCGGCCTACAATGAGCAGTTCTCC. Its protein product is CASSEAAYNEQFS.

CDR3 protein: CASRQTTGKNSPLHF. The CDR3 nucleotides are TGTGCCAGCAGACAAACGACAGGAAAAAATTCACCCCTCCACTTT. V gene TRBV12-3 or TRBV12-4 combines with J gene TRBJ1-6; D is perhaps TRBD1 (6 bases). There are 15 residues in the CDR3. Trimming pared 6 bases from V and 7 bases from J, leaving 16 bases between.

The CDR3 bases are TGTGCCAGCAGCCGACCGGGGGTGGAGACCCAGTACTTC. Its protein is CASSRPGVETQYF. This chain links TRBV7-2 with TRBJ2-5; tentative D call: TRBD2 (6 bases). Trimming removed 5 bases at V and 5 bases at J, with 12 bases between. This CDR3 contains 13 residues. Germline V gene data show CDR1 as SGHTA and CDR2 as FQGNSA.

This clonotype has a single count. Mismatch with germline at one junction end may stem from a read error. The rearrangement joins TRBV9 to TRBJ2-3, with TRBD1 matching 8 bases. This CDR3 spans 16 amino acids. CDR1 and CDR2 from the germline V gene are SGDLS and YYNGEE. The CDR3, as DNA: TGTGCCGGCAGCTTTTCCCAGGGGGCCGGCACAGATACGCAGTATTTT. Its protein product is CAGSFSQGAGTDTQYF.

This clonotype has a handful of counts. V usage is TRBV4-3 and J usage is TRBJ2-7, with D possibly TRBD1 on 6 matching bases. The V and J ends lost 0 bases and 4 bases respectively, with 13 bases between them. Germline V gene sequence: CDR1 LGHNA, CDR2 YSLEER. The CDR3 has 15 residues. CDR3 bases: TGCGCCAGCAGCCAAGACGGCAGGGGTACTTACGAGCAGTACTTC. Translating gives CASSQDGRGTYEQYF.

This sequence joins TRBV6-1 and TRBJ2-7; D is possibly TRBD2 (6 bases). V dropped 7 bases and J dropped 7 bases, with 20 bases sitting between them. CDR3 length equals 14 residues. Germline assignment: CDR1 MNHNS and CDR2 SASEGT. The CDR3: CASTPGLNKWEQYF. The CDR3 nucleotides read TGTGCCAGCACCCCAGGACTAAATAAGTGGGAGCAGTACTTC.

This clonotype was detected only a few times. The chain employs TRBV27 and TRBJ2-3; TRBD2 matches at 14 bases. V lost 1 base, J lost 4 bases, and 7 bases stayed unmatched. Germline CDR1 MNHEY, CDR2 SMNVEV (reference sequence). CDR3 size: 18 residues. The CDR3 spells CASSLFPGLAGVADTQYF. CDR3 DNA: TGTGCCAGCAGTTTATTTCCGGGACTAGCGGGAGTAGCAGATACGCAGTATTTT.